This entry features one T cell receptor (beta chain) sequence. The sample comes from a study of cytomegalovirus exposure and HLA in healthy donors. The PCR was carried out with 60 Vbeta primers and 13 Jbeta primers. Sequenced by immunoSEQ multiplex PCR; TCRdb stores in-frame clones only, minus some. Seen in this sample are tens of thousands of clones; the ten most common clones hold 3% to 4%. The receptor comes from a young man in good health and CMV-seropositive. Sequenced input: PBMCs.

Here the CDR3 reads CASSLTGNAYEQYF. CDR3 coding DNA: TGTGCCAGCAGCCTGACAGGAAACGCCTACGAGCAGTACTTC. The chain uses TRBV7-8 and TRBJ2-7, with D perhaps matching TRBD1 (6 bases). The V and J ends lost 5 bases and 2 bases respectively, with 13 bases between them. Germline V gene data show CDR1 as SGHVS and CDR2 as FQNEAQ. The CDR3 runs to 14 residues.